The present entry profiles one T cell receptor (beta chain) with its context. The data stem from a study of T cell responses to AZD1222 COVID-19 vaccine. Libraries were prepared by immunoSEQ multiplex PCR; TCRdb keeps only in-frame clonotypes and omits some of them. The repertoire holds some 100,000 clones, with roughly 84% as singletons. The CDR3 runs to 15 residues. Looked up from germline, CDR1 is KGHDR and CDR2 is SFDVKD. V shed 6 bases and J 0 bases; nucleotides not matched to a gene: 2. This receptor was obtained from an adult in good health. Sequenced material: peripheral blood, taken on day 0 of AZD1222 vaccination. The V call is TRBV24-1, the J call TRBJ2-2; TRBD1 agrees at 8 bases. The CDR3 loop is CATSQGAPNTGELFF. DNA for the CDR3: TGTGCCACCAGTCAGGGGGCGCCGAACACCGGGGAGCTGTTTTTT.